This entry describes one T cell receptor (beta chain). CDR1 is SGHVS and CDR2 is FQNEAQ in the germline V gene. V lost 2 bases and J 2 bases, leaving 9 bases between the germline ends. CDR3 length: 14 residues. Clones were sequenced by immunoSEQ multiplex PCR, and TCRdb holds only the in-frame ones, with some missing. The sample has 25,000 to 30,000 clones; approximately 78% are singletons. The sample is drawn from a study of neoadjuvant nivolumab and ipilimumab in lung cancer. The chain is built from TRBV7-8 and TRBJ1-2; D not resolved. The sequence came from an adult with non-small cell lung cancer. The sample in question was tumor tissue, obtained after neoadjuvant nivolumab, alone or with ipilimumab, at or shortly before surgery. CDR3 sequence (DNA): TGTGCCAGCAGCTTAAAATCTGGGAACTATGGCTACACCTTC. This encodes CASSLKSGNYGYTF.